This T cell receptor beta chain was profiled in a study of blood T cell repertoires in COVID-19. Study-level information: Donors in the United States, Italy and Spain gave samples during acute or convalescent COVID-19. Sources were T cells, B-cell-depleted T cells, or PBMCs; the material itself was cDNA or gDNA.

How the authors handled the data: Estimated nucleated cell counts came from reference gene primer amplification. Clones were read by immunoSEQ multiplex PCR, and TCRdb kept only the in-frame ones, dropping some. The V and J calls and the clone size are those of that table, but D and trimming were determined from the DNA. The data hold roughly 230,000 clones, with 88% observed a single time. Germline values: CDR1 SGHTA, CDR2 FQGNSA. This CDR3 region has 16 residues. Trimming shortened V by 1 base and J by 1 base, and 10 bases separated the two germline ends. Sequencing was carried out using peripheral blood. The genes are TRBV7-2 and TRBJ2-2, with a weak D call TRBD2 (5 bases). This receptor was taken from a man between 65 and 79 years old with acute or convalescent COVID-19. DNA of the CDR3: TGTGCCAGCAGCTTAGTCCCCGGGAAGAACACCGGGGAGCTGTTTTTT. Amino acids: CASSLVPGKNTGELFF.